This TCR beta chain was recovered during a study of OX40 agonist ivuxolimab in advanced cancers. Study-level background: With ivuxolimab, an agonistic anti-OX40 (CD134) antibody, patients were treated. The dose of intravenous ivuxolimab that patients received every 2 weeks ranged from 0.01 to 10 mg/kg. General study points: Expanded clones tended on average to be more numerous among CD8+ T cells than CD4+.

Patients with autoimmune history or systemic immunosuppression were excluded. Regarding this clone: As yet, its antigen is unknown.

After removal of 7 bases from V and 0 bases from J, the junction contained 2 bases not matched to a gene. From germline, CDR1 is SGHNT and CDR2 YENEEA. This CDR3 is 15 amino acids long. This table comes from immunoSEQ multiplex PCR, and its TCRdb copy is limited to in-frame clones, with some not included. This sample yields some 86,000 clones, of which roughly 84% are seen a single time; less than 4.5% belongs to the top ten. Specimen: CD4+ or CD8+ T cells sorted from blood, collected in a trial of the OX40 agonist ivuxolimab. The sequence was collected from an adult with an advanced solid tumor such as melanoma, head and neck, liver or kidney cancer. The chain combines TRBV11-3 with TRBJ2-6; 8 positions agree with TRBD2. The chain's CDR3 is CASTRGGSGANVLTF. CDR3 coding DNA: TGTGCCAGCACCCGGGGGGGCTCTGGGGCCAACGTCCTGACTTTC. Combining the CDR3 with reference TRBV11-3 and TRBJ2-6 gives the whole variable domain EAGVVQSPRYKIIEKKQPVAFWCNPISGHNTLYWYLQNLGQGPELLIRYENEEAVDDSQLPKDRFSAERLKGVDSTLKIQPAELGDSAVYLCASTRGGSGANVLTFGAGSRLTVL.